This T cell receptor (beta chain) was documented in a study of cytomegalovirus exposure and HLA in healthy donors. Regarding this clone: The antigen is not known.

TCRdb's copy holds only in-frame clones and misses some; the assay was immunoSEQ multiplex PCR. The data show hundreds of thousands of clones, with 80% to 85% seen just once and around an eighth held by the top ten. Points from the study as a whole: The listing of approximately 160 TCR beta chains classed them as cytomegalovirus-associated. The classifier reportedly diagnosed cytomegalovirus status with high specificity and sensitivity. In vitro assays verified that a few CMV-associated chains recognized CMV antigens specifically.

Germline V gene data show CDR1 as SNHLY and CDR2 as FYNNEI. This CDR3 is 12 amino acids long. V was clipped by 9 bases and J by 3 bases, with 12 bases between them. The receptor was isolated from a woman aged 25 to 39 in good health and CMV-seropositive. V is TRBV2 and J is TRBJ2-7; D is possibly TRBD2 (5 bases). Sequenced sample: PBMCs. The CDR3 coding sequence is TGTGCCAGTTTCGTGGGAGACTACGAGCAGTACTTC. Translated: CASFVGDYEQYF. Combining the CDR3 with reference TRBV2 and TRBJ2-7 gives the whole variable domain EPEVTQTPSHQVTQMGQEVILRCVPISNHLYFYWYRQILGQKVEFLVSFYNNEISEKSEIFDDQFSVERPDGSNFTLKIRSTKLEDSAMYFCASFVGDYEQYFGPGTRLTVT.